These 22 T cell receptor beta chains were all obtained from the same sample, sequenced in a study of cytomegalovirus exposure and HLA in healthy donors. Vbeta (60) and Jbeta (13) primers were used in the PCR. This table comes from immunoSEQ multiplex PCR, and its TCRdb copy is limited to in-frame clones, with some not included. Of 180,000 or so clones in the sample, 70% to 80% were seen once. What was sequenced was PBMCs. The origin of the receptors is a female donor in good health and CMV-seronegative.

In this sample, this clone turned up a few times. This chain links TRBV30 with TRBJ1-6; 7 nucleotides agree with TRBD1. Germline trimming cut 4 bases from V and 4 bases from J; bases unmatched to any gene: 1. CDR3 length equals 13 residues. Per the germline V gene, CDR1 is GTSNPN and CDR2 is SVGIG (reference sequence). CDR3 in amino acids: CAWTTGYNSPLHF. CDR3 DNA: TGTGCCTGGACGACAGGGTATAATTCACCCCTCCACTTT.

CDR3 nucleotides: TGTGCCAGCACCCCTCCGGGCACAGATACGCAGTATTTT. Its protein product is CASTPPGTDTQYF. V gene TRBV7-2 combines with J gene TRBJ2-3; D gene unclear. CDR1 is SGHTA and CDR2 is FQGNSA in the germline V gene. V dropped 7 bases and J dropped 1 base, with 9 bases sitting between them. The CDR3 extends over 13 amino acids.

The CDR3 DNA is TGTGCCAGTAGTATAGTGGACACAGGGAAAGGCTACACCTTC. Protein: CASSIVDTGKGYTF. The chain combines TRBV19 with TRBJ1-2; tentatively, D is TRBD1 (6 bases). CDR1 is LNHDA and CDR2 is SQIVND in the germline V gene (reference sequence). Trimming took 1 base from V and 8 from J, leaving 14 bases between them. The CDR3 runs to 14 residues.

The chain's CDR3 is CASSYERIGGYTF. CDR3 bases: TGTGCCAGCAGTTACGAGCGTATTGGTGGCTACACCTTC. This chain connects TRBV6-5 to TRBJ1-2; D remains unclear. The CDR3 contains 13 residues. Trimming removed 2 bases at V and 7 bases at J, with 11 bases between. In germline, CDR1 is MNHEY, CDR2 SVGAGI.

This clone was observed once. The rearrangement uses TRBV4-1 and TRBJ2-7; TRBD2 matches at 14 bases. The length of the CDR3 is 18 residues. Trimming at V came to 0 bases and at J to 1 base, leaving 5 bases not matched to a gene. CDR1 is MGHRA, CDR2 YSYEKL, per germline. CDR3 DNA sequence: TGCGCCAGCAGCCAAGATTTTGGACTAGCGGGAGGATCCTACGAGCAGTACTTC. Protein product: CASSQDFGLAGGSYEQYF.

The J gene is TRBJ2-7, the V gene TRBV2; the match to TRBD1 covers 8 bases. Trimming at V came to 4 bases and at J to 1 base, leaving 6 bases not matched to a gene. Germline CDR1 reads SNHLY; CDR2 reads FYNNEI. The CDR3 spans 15 residues. The CDR3 region is CASSVDRGGSYEQYF. The CDR3 DNA sequence: TGTGCCAGCAGTGTCGACAGGGGAGGTTCCTACGAGCAGTACTTC.

The chain is built from TRBV7-3 and TRBJ2-3, with TRBD2 matching over 8 bases. The CDR3 sequence is 16 residues long. Trimming cost V 2 bases and J 1 base; bases outside gene matches: 5. The V gene's germline CDR1 is SGHTA and CDR2 FQGTGA. The CDR3 loop is CASSLVGGGGTDTQYF. The CDR3 coding sequence is TGTGCCAGCAGCTTAGTCGGGGGGGGCGGCACAGATACGCAGTATTTT.

In its sample, this clone was seen once. The CDR3: CASSFMRQGNTEAFF. The CDR3 DNA reads TGTGCCAGCAGTTTCATGCGACAGGGAAACACTGAAGCTTTCTTT. The chain is built from TRBV27 and TRBJ1-1, with 7 bases aligning to TRBD1. Germline V gene sequence: CDR1 MNHEY, CDR2 SMNVEV (reference sequence). Losses at the gene ends were 3 bases for V and 2 bases for J; bases not matched to a gene: 6. The CDR3 runs 15 residues.

V is TRBV2 and J is TRBJ2-1, with 11 nucleotides matching TRBD2. V lost 4 bases to trimming and J lost 8 bases; unmatched junction nucleotides: 13. The CDR3 is 17 amino acids. The germline V gene encodes CDR1 SNHLY and CDR2 FYNNEI. CDR3 sequence: CASSATSGLAGGHEQFF. Written as DNA, the CDR3 is TGTGCCAGCAGTGCCACTAGCGGACTAGCGGGCGGCCATGAGCAGTTCTTC.

This clone has just one count. The chain employs TRBV20-1 and TRBJ2-7; weak D call: TRBD2 (6 bases). CDR1 DFQATT and CDR2 SNEGSKA come from the germline V gene (reference sequence). The CDR3 consists of 11 residues. Trimming stripped 6 bases from V and 5 bases from J, with 11 bases between. DNA for the CDR3: TGCAGTGCCAAGGAGGGAGACGAGCAGTACTTC. It specifies CSAKEGDEQYF.

The genes are TRBV4-1 and TRBJ2-1; possible D gene TRBD1, 6 bases. The germline gives CDR1 MGHRA, CDR2 YSYEKL. V shed 0 bases and J shed 2 bases, with 11 bases lying between them. The CDR3 totals 16 residues. This chain's CDR3 is CASSQEAGEAYNEQFF. The CDR3 DNA sequence: TGCGCCAGCAGCCAAGAGGCAGGGGAAGCCTACAATGAGCAGTTCTTC.

The chain recombines TRBV5-1 with TRBJ1-4; TRBD1 matches at 7 bases. CDR1 and CDR2 (germline): SGHRS, YFSETQ. This CDR3 spans 15 amino acids. V dropped 4 bases and J dropped 8; count of bases not matched to a gene: 11. CDR3 amino acids: CASSPGTARGEKLFF. The CDR3, as DNA: TGCGCCAGCAGCCCAGGGACAGCCCGAGGGGAAAAACTGTTTTTT.

This sequence joins TRBV28 and TRBJ2-1, with D possibly being TRBD2 (6 bases). CDR1 is MDHEN and CDR2 is SYDVKM in the germline V gene. The germline V and J ends were trimmed by 3 bases and 10 bases, with 7 bases remaining between them. The CDR3 consists of 11 residues. The CDR3 is CASSFTSEQFF. The CDR3 nucleotides read TGTGCCAGCAGTTTCACTAGCGAGCAGTTCTTC. The full variable domain, in which reference TRBV28 and TRBJ2-1 provide the parts outside the CDR3, is DVKVTQSSRYLVKRTGEKVFLECVQDMDHENMFWYRQDPGLGLRLIYFSYDVKMKEKGDIPEGYSVSREKKERFSLILESASTNQTSMYLCASSFTSEQFFGPGTRLTVL.

The gene calls are TRBV5-4 and TRBJ1-2; D may be TRBD1 (6 bases). From germline, CDR1 is SGHNT and CDR2 YYREEE (reference sequence). Trimming took off 0 bases at V and 4 bases at J, with 10 bases between the two ends. The CDR3 is 14 residues long. This chain's CDR3 is CASSLDRETYGYTF. The DNA for the CDR3 is TGTGCCAGCAGCTTGGACAGGGAGACCTATGGCTACACCTTC.

With respect to this clone: At one boundary the junction diverges from the germline segment, which might be a read error. CDR3: CASSEALRREAVCF. The CDR3 nucleotides are TGTGCCAGCAGTGAAGCGCTTCGACGGGAGGCCGTCTGCTTC. The V and J genes are TRBV6-1 and TRBJ1-2; D gene unclear. Per germline, CDR1 MNHNS and CDR2 SASEGT. The CDR3 is 14 amino acids.

J is TRBJ1-6 and V is TRBV2, with D maybe TRBD1 (5 bases). CDR3 length equals 14 residues. Germline V gene sequence: CDR1 SNHLY, CDR2 FYNNEI. Trimming took 4 bases from V and 5 from J, leaving 9 bases between them. CDR3 coding DNA: TGTGCCAGCAGTGGGCCAGGGAATAATTCACCCCTCCACTTT. Amino acids: CASSGPGNNSPLHF.

The count of this clone is one. The J gene is TRBJ1-2, the V gene TRBV6-1, with a weak D call TRBD1 (5 bases). V was cut by 7 bases and J by 1 base, with 7 bases left in between. CDR3 length: 12 residues. Germline V gene lookup returns CDR1 MNHNS and CDR2 SASEGT. The DNA for the CDR3 is TGTGCCAGCACCGGGGGTAACTATGGCTACACCTTC. Protein: CASTGGNYGYTF.

In this sample, this clone turned up once. This chain uses TRBV7-6 with TRBJ1-3, with D perhaps TRBD1 (5 bases). Between the trimmed V and J ends, which lost 1 base and 2 bases, there was a span of 9 bases. Germline V lookup: CDR1 SGHVS, CDR2 FNYEAQ. The CDR3 totals 15 residues. The CDR3 region has the DNA TGTGCCAGCAGCTTAGGTCCAGGGCCTGGAAACACCATATATTTT. Protein sequence: CASSLGPGPGNTIYF.

The chain combines TRBV2 with TRBJ1-4, with D perhaps TRBD1 (5 bases). The CDR3 spans 13 residues. CDR1 SNHLY and CDR2 FYNNEI come from the germline V gene. The germline V and J ends were trimmed by 7 bases and 7 bases, with 13 bases remaining between them. The CDR3 sequence is CASTQGYPEKLFF. The CDR3 DNA reads as TGTGCCAGCACGCAGGGATACCCTGAAAAACTGTTTTTT.

The J gene is TRBJ2-6, the V gene TRBV27; 7 bases fit TRBD2. The CDR3 contains 14 residues. Germline lookup yields CDR1 MNHEY and CDR2 SMNVEV (reference sequence). Trimming took 1 base from V and 12 from J; bases not matched to a gene: 6. This chain's CDR3 is CASSLWEGRGVLTF. CDR3 bases: TGTGCCAGCAGTTTATGGGAGGGTCGGGGCGTCCTGACTTTC. Based on the CDR3 plus reference TRBV27 and TRBJ2-6, the full variable domain is EAQVTQNPRYLITVTGKKLTVTCSQNMNHEYMSWYRQDPGLGLRQIYYSMNVEVTDKGDVPEGYKVSRKEKRNFPLILESPSPNQTSLYFCASSLWEGRGVLTFGAGSRLTVL.

There are a few counts of this clone. This chain connects TRBV5-6 to TRBJ2-5, with a tentative D call TRBD2 (6 bases). CDR3 size: 13 residues. V was shortened by 3 bases and J by 5 bases, with 11 bases between the two germline ends. The germline V gene has CDR1 SGHDT and CDR2 YYEEEE. Here the CDR3 reads CASSSGSGETQYF. The CDR3 nucleotides are TGTGCCAGCAGCTCCGGGAGCGGGGAGACCCAGTACTTC.

The J gene is TRBJ2-1, the V gene TRBV5-1; 11 bases fit TRBD2. Germline values: CDR1 SGHRS, CDR2 YFSETQ. The CDR3 has 15 residues. Trimming at V came to 4 bases and at J to 3 bases, leaving 3 bases not matched to a gene. The CDR3 DNA is TGCGCCAGCAGCGCGGGGACTAGCGGCTACAATGAGCAGTTCTTC. As protein: CASSAGTSGYNEQFF.